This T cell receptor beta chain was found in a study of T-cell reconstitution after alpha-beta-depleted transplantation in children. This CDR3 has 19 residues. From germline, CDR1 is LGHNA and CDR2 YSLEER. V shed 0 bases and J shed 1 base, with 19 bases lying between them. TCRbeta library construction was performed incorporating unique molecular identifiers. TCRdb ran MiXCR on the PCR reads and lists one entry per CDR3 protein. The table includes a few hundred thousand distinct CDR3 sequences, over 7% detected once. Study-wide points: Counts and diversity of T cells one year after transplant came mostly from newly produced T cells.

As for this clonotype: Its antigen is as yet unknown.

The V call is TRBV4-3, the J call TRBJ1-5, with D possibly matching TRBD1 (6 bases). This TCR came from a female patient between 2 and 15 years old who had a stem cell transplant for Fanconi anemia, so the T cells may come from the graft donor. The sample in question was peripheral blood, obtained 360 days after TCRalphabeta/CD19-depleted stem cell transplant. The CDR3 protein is CASSQDIGGWRTSNQPQHF. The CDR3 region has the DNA TGCGCCAGCAGCCAAGATATAGGGGGTTGGCGGACAAGCAATCAGCCCCAGCATTTT.